The sample holds a few counts of the clone carrying this TCR beta chain. What it binds is unknown. One entry per CDR3 protein results from TCRdb running MiXCR on the reads. The sample has more than 400,000 distinct CDR3 sequences, about 30% seen once. The record originates from a study of T cell repertoires in cytomegalovirus infection. Overall study findings and caveats: Identification of carriers of CMV plus the relevant HLA was achieved through cumulative public TCR beta family frequency. Dominating the ex vivo response were HLA-C-restricted CMV-specific TCR beta clonotypes.

The receptor was isolated from a human donor in good health (CMV status not recorded). Some clones in this sample may be carry-over from other donors' samples. The sample comprised PBMCs.

CDR3 protein: CASSEGGYGELFF. The CDR3 region has the DNA TGTGCCAGCAGTGAGGGCGGGTACGGGGAGCTGTTTTTT. This sequence joins TRBV2 and TRBJ2-2, with D possibly matching TRBD2 (5 bases). Trimming took 3 bases from V and 7 from J, leaving 9 bases between them. CDR1 and CDR2 from the germline V gene are SNHLY and FYNNEI. The CDR3 runs 13 residues.